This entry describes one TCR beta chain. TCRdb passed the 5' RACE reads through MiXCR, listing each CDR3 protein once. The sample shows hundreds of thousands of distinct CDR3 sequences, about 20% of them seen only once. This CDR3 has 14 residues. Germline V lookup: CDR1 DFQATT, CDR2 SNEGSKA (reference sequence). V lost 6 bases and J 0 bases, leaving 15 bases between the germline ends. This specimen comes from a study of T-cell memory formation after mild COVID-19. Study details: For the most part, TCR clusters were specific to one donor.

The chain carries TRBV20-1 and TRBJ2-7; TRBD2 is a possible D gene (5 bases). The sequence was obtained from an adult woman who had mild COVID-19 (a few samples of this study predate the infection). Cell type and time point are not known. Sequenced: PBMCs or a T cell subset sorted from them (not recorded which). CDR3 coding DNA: TGCAGTGCGGTCTCAGGAGCGGACTCCTACGAGCAGTACTTC. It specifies CSAVSGADSYEQYF.